This T cell receptor beta chain was documented in a study of cytomegalovirus exposure and HLA in healthy donors. Findings of the study overall: Most TCR sequences were rare, but some public TCRs occurred in many donors. Per published accounts, TCR beta sequences correctly predicted the HLA-A and HLA-B alleles of most subjects.

As concerns this clone: Its antigen is not identified.

PCR was performed using 60 Vbeta and 13 Jbeta primers. Using immunoSEQ multiplex PCR, the repertoire was profiled, and TCRdb retains in-frame clones only, with some absent. Found here are approximately 170,000 clones, less than 85% of them singletons; the top ten hold 1%. Trimming stripped 1 base from V and 6 bases from J, with 12 bases between. Germline loops: CDR1 SGHRS, CDR2 YFSETQ. The CDR3 is 14 amino acids. The sequence was collected from a boy younger than 10 in good health and CMV-seronegative. The sequenced material came from PBMCs. This chain links TRBV5-1 with TRBJ2-3; D is unclear. The CDR3 DNA reads TGCGCCAGCAGCTTGTTTGTTCCCGGGGATACGCAGTATTTT. Translation gives CASSLFVPGDTQYF.